This is a list of T cell receptor beta chains from one sample in a study of blood T cell repertoires in COVID-19. Libraries were prepared by immunoSEQ multiplex PCR; TCRdb keeps only in-frame clonotypes and omits some of them. The repertoire includes around 97,000 clones, roughly 87% of them detected once, and roughly a sixth sits in the top ten. The sample consisted of peripheral blood. Every receptor here comes from a woman of 80 years or more in a cohort sampled during active COVID-19. The conserved cysteine and the conserved F or W are not part of the CDR3 here.

TRBV4-1,ASSLGRTRPYQETQY
TRBV28,ASSLARLAGVVETQY
TRBV4-1,ASSQDFGTQY
TRBV7-9,ASSLTPTGANQPQH
TRBV5-1,ASSTRVSYEQY
TRBV15,ATSSPWGLSYEQY
TRBV3-1/TRBV3-2,ASSKSPQTDTQY
TRBV11-2,ASSLLPGLSHEQF
TRBV27,ASSPRDRGNNSPLH
TRBV7-6,ASSPDRVRQPQH
TRBV7-9,ASQRGGFDEQY
TRBV10-3,AIAEQGSSPLH
TRBV2,ASFALAGRTDTQY
TRBV5-1,ASQPGDRGHTEAF
TRBV19,ASSIQGNTEAF
TRBV5-4,ASSPGTSGSNEQF
TRBV6-2/TRBV6-3,ASSYGGLYEQY
TRBV6-5,ASSPRTGGYEQY
TRBV29-1,SVGRTGSYNEQF
TRBV5-6,ASSLWGQGAYEQY
TRBV10-3,AISENSRDRGTEAF
TRBV5-6,ASSLDQPLGEANTGELF
TRBV28,ASSFPTGEGYGYT
TRBV10-1,ASTGDRENSPLH
TRBV20-1,SASEAQPQH
TRBV9,ASSASYLLAGGPDNEQF
TRBV10-1,ASSPASGGQETQY
TRBV29-1,SGRAGSRTEAF
TRBV19,ASNAGGYEAF
TRBV10-1,ASSDFSGSGGRENEQF
TRBV10-1,ASSVRTGSYNEQF
TRBV18,ASSPSKGAGYT
TRBV13,ASSYERGSSGNTIY
TRBV3-1/TRBV3-2,ASSLGVNLDYGYT
TRBV27,ASSLGQGVETQY
TRBV7-3,ASSPGLAQNGELF
TRBV3-1/TRBV3-2,ASSRSGVRAEQY
TRBV9,ASSPHRDGQPQH
TRBV28,ASSLGLGTGRGYT
TRBV2,AWGSRTTEAF
TRBV3-1/TRBV3-2,ASSLAGGYQPQH
TRBV2,ASGRQTNYGYT
TRBV30,AWSVAHEQY
TRBV7-9,ASSLGSGGPEAF
TRBV6-2/TRBV6-3,ASSFAGLYGELF
TRBV30,AWTRQGARTEAF
TRBV7-9,ASSLEGLNSGNTIY
TRBV5-4,ASSVDSFPQY